The clone carrying this T cell receptor beta chain was seen at least ten times. The source of the sample is a study of human T cells and chemical hapten exposure. Across the whole study: Alopecia areata, totalis and universalis patients, mostly female, were included.

TCRdb passed the RACE reads through MiXCR, listing each CDR3 protein once. Altogether some 340,000 distinct CDR3 sequences are present, 5.5% to 8% being singletons, with the ten largest covering around 8.4%. The CDR3 consists of 15 residues. V gave up 3 bases and J gave up 3 bases; unmatched junction bases: 3. Germline V gene lookup returns CDR1 MNHEY and CDR2 SVGAGI. Time point described: patch test 1, 2 weeks after DPC sensitization. Treatment noted: therapeutic diphenylcyclopropenone sensitization with weekly scalp DPC. The chain has TRBV6-5 and TRBJ2-2; the match to TRBD1 covers 8 bases. This clonotype was obtained from a woman aged 18-29 years with alopecia areata. Some clones in this sample may be carry-over from other donors' samples. Sequencing used whole blood, obtained in connection with sensitization to the hapten diphenylcyclopropenone (DPC). The CDR3 DNA is TGTGCCAGCAGTTATTCAGGGGGCGACACCGGGGAGCTGTTTTTT. It yields the protein CASSYSGGDTGELFF.